These 30 T cell receptor beta chains originate from one sample sequenced in a study of blood T cell repertoires in COVID-19. Profiling relied on immunoSEQ multiplex PCR, and the TCRdb table lists in-frame clones only, not all of them. This table holds about 130,000 clones, about 91% found once. The sample was peripheral blood. The receptors shown here come from a man between 50 and 59 years old with acute or convalescent COVID-19.

This clone was observed once. The chain combines TRBV3-1 (or the pseudogene TRBV3-2) with TRBJ2-7; 8 bases fit TRBD2. The CDR3 has 13 amino acids. Germline V lookup: CDR1 LGHDT, CDR2 YNNKEL (reference sequence). Trimming at V came to 2 bases and at J to 12 bases, leaving 9 bases not matched to a gene. The CDR3, as DNA: TGTGCCAGCAGCCAAACGTCCGGGACTAGTTCGTACTTC. It translates to CASSQTSGTSSYF.

This clone has a single count. The chain links TRBV6-5 to TRBJ1-5; possible D gene TRBD1, 5 bases. The V and J ends lost 9 bases and 1 base respectively, with 16 bases between them. Germline CDR1 is MNHEY and CDR2 is SVGAGI. The CDR3 has 15 residues. The CDR3 spells CASTPVRGSNQPQHF. The CDR3 DNA is TGTGCCAGTACCCCGGTGCGGGGCAGCAATCAGCCCCAGCATTTT.

V and J are TRBV2 and TRBJ2-3; 7 bases agree with TRBD2. CDR3 length: 15 residues. Germline loops: CDR1 SNHLY, CDR2 FYNNEI. V lost 3 bases and J lost 7; bases outside the gene matches: 10. CDR3 nucleotide sequence: TGTGCCAGCAGTGAGGGCGGCGGGAGAGGTTATACGCAGTATTTT. This codes for CASSEGGGRGYTQYF.

The chain has TRBV19 and TRBJ2-1; 9 bases align to TRBD2. CDR1 and CDR2 from the germline V gene are LNHDA and SQIVND (reference sequence). V gave up 1 base and J gave up 6 bases; unmatched junction bases: 4. This CDR3 contains 15 residues. CDR3: CASSIGAGGFNEQFF. The CDR3 DNA reads TGTGCCAGTAGTATAGGAGCGGGAGGCTTCAATGAGCAGTTCTTC.

This chain joins TRBV7-9 and TRBJ2-1; D might be TRBD2 (6 bases). The CDR3 has 16 amino acids. With 4 bases removed from V and 1 base from J, the gap between germline ends came to 14 bases. Germline-derived CDR1 and CDR2 are SEHNR and FQNEAQ (reference sequence). The CDR3 sequence: CASSSLVAVSYNEQFF. CDR3 coding DNA: TGTGCCAGCAGCTCCCTTGTAGCGGTATCCTACAATGAGCAGTTCTTC.

The rearrangement joins TRBV6-5 to TRBJ1-1; a possible D gene is TRBD1 (6 bases). CDR3 size: 14 residues. The germline V and J ends were trimmed by 6 bases and 5 bases, with 16 bases remaining between them. The V gene's germline CDR1 is MNHEY and CDR2 SVGAGI. CDR3 coding DNA: TGTGCCAGCAGCATCAGCAGGGGTCGGACTGAAGCTTTCTTT. Protein sequence: CASSISRGRTEAFF.

This clone was seen a handful of times. This rearrangement joins TRBV19 to TRBJ1-6; 7 bases align to TRBD1. Germline assignment: CDR1 LNHDA and CDR2 SQIVND (reference sequence). V was clipped by 7 bases and J by 7 bases; unmatched bases: 10. The CDR3 is made up of 15 amino acids. For the CDR3, the DNA is TGTGCCAGTATCCAACCAGGGGGTCGGAATTCACCCCTCCACTTT. Residues: CASIQPGGRNSPLHF.

Remarks on this clone: A read error may account for a junction end that differs from germline. The chain combines TRBV18 with TRBJ2-7; 12 bases map to TRBD2. Germline assignment: CDR1 KGHSH and CDR2 LQKENI. The CDR3 runs to 15 residues. The CDR3 coding sequence is TGTGCCAGCTCGCCACTAGCGGGAGGATCCTACGAGCAGTACTTC. As protein: CASSPLAGGSYEQYF.

V usage is TRBV28 and J usage is TRBJ2-3; 10 bases agree with TRBD1. The CDR3 covers 18 residues. Germline assignment: CDR1 MDHEN and CDR2 SYDVKM. V trimming: 5 bases; J trimming: 2 bases; junction bases outside the gene matches: 13. CDR3 sequence reads: CASSPKTGGFLYTDTQYF. DNA of the CDR3: TGTGCCAGCAGTCCGAAGACAGGGGGCTTTCTCTACACAGATACGCAGTATTTT. Together with reference TRBV28 and TRBJ2-3, the CDR3 gives the full variable domain: DVKVTQSSRYLVKRTGEKVFLECVQDMDHENMFWYRQDPGLGLRLIYFSYDVKMKEKGDIPEGYSVSREKKERFSLILESASTNQTSMYLCASSPKTGGFLYTDTQYFGPGTRLTVL.

The V gene is TRBV4-2, the J gene TRBJ2-3; TRBD2 matches 10 bases. Looked up from germline, CDR1 is LGHNA and CDR2 is YNFKEQ. Losses at the gene ends were 1 base for V and 4 bases for J; bases not matched to a gene: 5. The CDR3 consists of 16 residues. CDR3 DNA sequence: TGTGCCAGCAGCCAAGGGTCTAGCGGGAGCTCAGATACGCAGTATTTT. This sequence encodes CASSQGSSGSSDTQYF.

This sequence joins TRBV27 and TRBJ1-5, with 8 bases identical to TRBD1. Germline lookup yields CDR1 MNHEY and CDR2 SMNVEV (reference sequence). CDR3 length equals 13 residues. After removal of 8 bases from V and 4 bases from J, the junction contained 4 bases not matched to a gene. CDR3 bases: TGTGCCAGCGGGACAGGCGTTAATCAGCCCCAGCATTTT. It yields the protein CASGTGVNQPQHF.

The chain joins TRBV2 to TRBJ1-3, with TRBD1 matching 9 bases. The V segment lost 10 bases and the J segment 7 bases; nucleotides outside the gene matches: 14. CDR1 and CDR2 from the germline V gene are SNHLY and FYNNEI. This CDR3 contains 15 residues. The CDR3 DNA follows: TGTGCCATCATGCCCCGGACAGGGGTGGTGAACACCATATATTTT. Its protein product is CAIMPRTGVVNTIYF.

The rearrangement links TRBV7-6 to TRBJ2-2; 7 nucleotides align to TRBD1. The germline V gene encodes CDR1 SGHVS and CDR2 FNYEAQ. The J segment lost 5 bases and the V segment lost 5 bases, leaving 8 bases of the junction unmatched. The CDR3 contains 15 residues. The CDR3 region has the DNA TGTGCCAGCAGCAAAATACAGGGGTGGACCGGGGAGCTGTTTTTT. Amino acid sequence: CASSKIQGWTGELFF.

The chain has TRBV3-1 (or the pseudogene TRBV3-2) and TRBJ1-1; D perhaps matches TRBD1 (5 bases). V was trimmed by 2 bases and J by 3 bases, leaving 13 bases between them. Per the germline V gene, CDR1 is LGHDT and CDR2 is YNNKEL (reference sequence). This CDR3 is built from 15 residues. The CDR3 sequence is CASSQPLGGDTEAFF. For the CDR3, the DNA is TGTGCCAGCAGCCAACCCTTGGGGGGGGACACTGAAGCTTTCTTT.

The rearrangement links TRBV29-1 to TRBJ1-1; possibly TRBD1 for D (5 bases). CDR1 is SQVTM and CDR2 is ANQGSEA in the germline V gene. Trimming stripped 4 bases from V and 2 bases from J, with 11 bases between. The CDR3 is made up of 13 amino acids. The CDR3: CSVVTVLNTEAFF. The CDR3 nucleotides read TGCAGCGTTGTGACAGTCCTAAACACTGAAGCTTTCTTT.

Note on this clone: The same CDR3 is also encoded by other DNA sequences in this sample. This rearrangement joins TRBV5-1 to TRBJ1-2; D is ambiguous. V lost 0 bases and J 4 bases, leaving 7 bases between the germline ends. The CDR3 contains 13 residues. Germline CDR1 SGHRS, CDR2 YFSETQ. CDR3 amino acids: CASSLAQAYGYTF. CDR3 bases: TGCGCCAGCAGCTTGGCGCAGGCCTATGGCTACACCTTC.

The chain carries TRBV11-2 and TRBJ2-3; D remains unclear. The CDR3 has 16 residues. The germline V gene has CDR1 SGHAT and CDR2 FQNNGV. The V and J ends lost 1 base and 1 base respectively, with 12 bases between them. The CDR3 nucleotides are TGTGCCAGCAGCTTAGCCCTAACCCGGGGCACAGATACGCAGTATTTT. It encodes CASSLALTRGTDTQYF.

This clone appeared a single time. The J gene is TRBJ2-5, the V gene TRBV5-1, with 8 bases identical to TRBD2. The CDR3 extends over 15 amino acids. With 5 bases clipped from V and 4 bases from J, the junction kept 10 bases outside the gene matches. Germline loops: CDR1 SGHRS, CDR2 YFSETQ. The CDR3 here is CASSSSGSGGETQYF. Written as DNA, the CDR3 is TGCGCCAGCAGTTCGAGCGGGAGTGGAGGAGAGACCCAGTACTTC.

V gene TRBV3-1 (or the pseudogene TRBV3-2) combines with J gene TRBJ2-3, with TRBD1 matching 12 bases. V dropped 6 bases and J dropped 4; count of bases not matched to a gene: 11. CDR3 length: 17 residues. Germline CDR1 is LGHDT and CDR2 is YNNKEL (reference sequence). The CDR3, as DNA: TGTGCCAGCAGTCCCTCCGGGACAGGGGGCTACGCAGATACGCAGTATTTT. This translates into CASSPSGTGGYADTQYF.

This clone occurred a few times. The J gene is TRBJ1-2, the V gene TRBV11-2; 7 bases fit TRBD1. Looked up from germline, CDR1 is SGHAT and CDR2 is FQNNGV. The CDR3 consists of 13 residues. The J segment lost 3 bases and the V segment lost 3 bases, leaving 1 base of the junction unmatched. CDR3 sequence reads: CASSFTGDYGYTF. The CDR3 DNA reads as TGTGCCAGCAGCTTTACAGGGGACTATGGCTACACCTTC.

J is TRBJ1-1 and V is TRBV10-1; the D is unclear. Trimming stripped 6 bases from V and 0 bases from J, with 8 bases between. The CDR3 has 13 residues. CDR1 is WNHNN, CDR2 SYGVQD, per germline (reference sequence). In nucleotides, the CDR3 is TGCGCCAGCAGCGAAACTATGAACACTGAAGCTTTCTTT. It translates to CASSETMNTEAFF.

Turning to this clone: In the same sample, other DNA sequences code for this CDR3. This chain connects TRBV6-5 to TRBJ1-1; D is unresolved. V was trimmed by 2 bases and J by 1 base, leaving 5 bases between them. Germline lookup yields CDR1 MNHEY and CDR2 SVGAGI. The CDR3 loop spans 13 amino acids. This CDR3 is CASSYGRNTEAFF. The CDR3 bases are TGTGCCAGCAGTTACGGGAGGAACACTGAAGCTTTCTTT.

This chain links TRBV11-1 with TRBJ1-1; TRBD1 matches 8 bases. The CDR3 consists of 13 residues. Germline loops: CDR1 SGHAT, CDR2 FQDESV (reference sequence). Germline trimming cut 5 bases from V and 8 bases from J; bases unmatched to any gene: 7. The CDR3 bases are TGTGCCAGCAGCCAATCAAGGACAGGGGAAGCTTTCTTT. Amino acid sequence: CASSQSRTGEAFF.

V usage is TRBV7-9 and J usage is TRBJ2-1, with D tentatively TRBD2 (6 bases). CDR3 length: 14 amino acids. CDR1 is SEHNR, CDR2 FQNEAQ, per germline (reference sequence). Trimming removed 5 bases from V and 8 bases from J, with 16 bases in between. The CDR3 loop reads CASSPGTPWDEQFF. CDR3 nucleotide sequence: TGTGCCAGCAGCCCAGGGACTCCTTGGGATGAGCAGTTCTTC.

This rearrangement joins TRBV28 to TRBJ2-7, with 9 positions matching TRBD2. The CDR3 totals 14 residues. Germline CDR1 and CDR2: MDHEN and SYDVKM. J was trimmed by 1 base and V by 6 bases; bases with no gene match: 4. The CDR3, as DNA: TGTGCCAGCAGGCCAGCGGGAGGATCCTACGAGCAGTACTTC. It encodes CASRPAGGSYEQYF.

V is TRBV7-6 and J is TRBJ1-1; no reliable D call. V lost 2 bases, J lost 1 base, and 8 bases lay in between. This CDR3 has 14 amino acids. Germline lookup yields CDR1 SGHVS and CDR2 FNYEAQ. CDR3 bases: TGTGCCAGCAGCTTATCGTTGGCGAACACTGAAGCTTTCTTT. Protein product: CASSLSLANTEAFF. The whole variable domain, filled in from reference TRBV7-6 and TRBJ1-1, reads GAGVSQSPRYKVTKRGQDVALRCDPISGHVSLYWYRQALGQGPEFLTYFNYEAQQDKSGLPNDRFSAERPEGSISTLTIQRTEQRDSAMYRCASSLSLANTEAFFGQGTRLTVV.

This rearrangement joins TRBV30 to TRBJ2-3; TRBD2 matches 8 bases. The V gene's germline CDR1 is GTSNPN and CDR2 SVGIG (reference sequence). The CDR3 has 15 amino acids. The V gene end was trimmed by 2 bases and the J gene end by 2 bases; junction bases not matched to a gene: 6. For the CDR3, the DNA is TGTGCCTGGAGTATCACTAGCGGATTCACAGATACGCAGTATTTT. It yields the protein CAWSITSGFTDTQYF. The full variable domain, in which reference TRBV30 and TRBJ2-3 provide the parts outside the CDR3, is SQTIHQWPATLVQPVGSPLSLECTVEGTSNPNLYWYRQAAGRGLQLLFYSVGIGQISSEVPQNLSASRPQDRQFILSSKKLLLSDSGFYLCAWSITSGFTDTQYFGPGTRLTVL.

This rearrangement joins TRBV29-1 to TRBJ1-1; perhaps TRBD1 as D (5 bases). CDR3 length: 13 residues. Germline V gives CDR1 SQVTM, CDR2 ANQGSEA. Trimming cost V 7 bases and J 5 bases, with 17 bases left between them. The CDR3 sequence is CSAPRGSGTEAFF. The CDR3 DNA sequence: TGCAGCGCCCCGCGGGGCTCGGGGACTGAAGCTTTCTTT.

The gene calls are TRBV5-4 and TRBJ2-5; TRBD2 agrees at 7 bases. The CDR3 runs to 18 residues. After removal of 2 bases from V and 0 bases from J, the junction contained 13 bases not matched to a gene. Germline V gene data show CDR1 as SGHNT and CDR2 as YYREEE (reference sequence). CDR3 nucleotides: TGTGCCAGCAGCTTAATTGGAGGGAGGGTCCTGTACCAAGAGACCCAGTACTTC. This sequence encodes CASSLIGGRVLYQETQYF.

This clone showed up just once. The chain joins TRBV5-1 to TRBJ1-1; no clear D gene. V shed 3 bases and J shed 6 bases, with 18 bases lying between them. CDR1 and CDR2 from the germline V gene are SGHRS and YFSETQ. The CDR3 totals 15 residues. The CDR3 DNA reads as TGCGCCAGCAGCTCCCGGGCGGGCCTCGGGGCTGAAGCTTTCTTT. Amino acid sequence: CASSSRAGLGAEAFF.